This T cell receptor (beta chain) was captured in a study of blood T cell repertoires in COVID-19. This table comes from immunoSEQ multiplex PCR, and its TCRdb copy is limited to in-frame clones, with some not included. Of around 390,000 clones listed, roughly 89% are singletons. The V end lost 4 bases, the J end lost 6 bases, and 25 bases lay between the germline ends. The CDR3 runs 17 residues. Germline V gives CDR1 SNHLY, CDR2 FYNNEI. Either two negative PCRs, clearance, or symptom resolution qualified Cohort 3 donors as recovered. The rearrangement links TRBV2 to TRBJ2-7; D might be TRBD1 (6 bases). The TCR originated in a woman in her forties or fifties who had recovered from COVID-19. The sequencing sample was made of PBMCs or T cells enriched from blood (not recorded which). This CDR3 is CASSATFRDTLLSEQYF. The CDR3 coding sequence is TGTGCCAGCAGTGCAACTTTCCGGGACACTCTATTGAGCGAGCAGTACTTC.